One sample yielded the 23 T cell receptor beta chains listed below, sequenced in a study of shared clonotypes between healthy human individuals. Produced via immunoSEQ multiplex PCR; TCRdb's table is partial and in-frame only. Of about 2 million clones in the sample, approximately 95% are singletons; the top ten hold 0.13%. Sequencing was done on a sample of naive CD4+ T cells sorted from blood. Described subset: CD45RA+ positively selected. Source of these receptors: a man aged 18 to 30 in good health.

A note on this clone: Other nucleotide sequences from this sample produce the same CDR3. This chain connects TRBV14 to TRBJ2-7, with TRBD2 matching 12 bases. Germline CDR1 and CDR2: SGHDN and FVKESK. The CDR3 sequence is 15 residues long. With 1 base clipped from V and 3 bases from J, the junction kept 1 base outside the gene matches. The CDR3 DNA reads TGTGCCAGCAGCCAAGCACTAGCGGGAGGCTACGAGCAGTACTTC. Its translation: CASSQALAGGYEQYF.

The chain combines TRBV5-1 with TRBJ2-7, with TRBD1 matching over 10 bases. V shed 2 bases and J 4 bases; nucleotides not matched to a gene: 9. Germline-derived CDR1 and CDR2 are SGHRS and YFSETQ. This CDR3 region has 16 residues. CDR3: CASSFTTGQGMYEQYF. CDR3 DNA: TGCGCCAGCAGCTTTACCACGGGACAGGGGATGTACGAGCAGTACTTC.

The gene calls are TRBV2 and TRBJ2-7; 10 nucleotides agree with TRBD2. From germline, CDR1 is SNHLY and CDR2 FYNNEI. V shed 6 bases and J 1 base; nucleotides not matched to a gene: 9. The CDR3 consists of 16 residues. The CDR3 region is CASSPPGLAISYEQYF. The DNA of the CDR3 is TGTGCCAGCAGCCCACCGGGACTAGCGATATCCTACGAGCAGTACTTC.

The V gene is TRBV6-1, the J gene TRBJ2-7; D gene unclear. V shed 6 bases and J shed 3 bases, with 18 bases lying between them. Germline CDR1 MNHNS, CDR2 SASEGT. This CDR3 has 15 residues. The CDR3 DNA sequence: TGTGCCAGCAGCGACGCTTCAGGCCCCATCTACGAGCAGTACTTC. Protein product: CASSDASGPIYEQYF.

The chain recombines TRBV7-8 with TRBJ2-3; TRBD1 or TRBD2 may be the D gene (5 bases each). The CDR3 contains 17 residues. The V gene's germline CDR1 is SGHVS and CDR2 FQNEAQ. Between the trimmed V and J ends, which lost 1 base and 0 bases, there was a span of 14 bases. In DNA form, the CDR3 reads TGTGCCAGCAGCTTAGTGTATAAGTGGGGGAGCACAGATACGCAGTATTTT. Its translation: CASSLVYKWGSTDTQYF.

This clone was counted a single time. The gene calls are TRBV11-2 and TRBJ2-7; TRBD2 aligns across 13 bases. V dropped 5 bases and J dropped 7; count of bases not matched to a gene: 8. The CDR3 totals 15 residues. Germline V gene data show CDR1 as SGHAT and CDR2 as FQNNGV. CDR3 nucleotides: TGTGCCAGCAGCCCGACTAGCGGGAGGCCTAATGAGCAGTACTTC. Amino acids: CASSPTSGRPNEQYF.

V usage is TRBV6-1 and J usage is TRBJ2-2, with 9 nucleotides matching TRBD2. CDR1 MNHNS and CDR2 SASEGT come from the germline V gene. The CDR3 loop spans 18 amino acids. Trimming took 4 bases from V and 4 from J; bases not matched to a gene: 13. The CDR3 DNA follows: TGTGCCAGCAGTGCCGTCGGGGGTAGCGGGAGAGTCACCGGGGAGCTGTTTTTT. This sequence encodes CASSAVGGSGRVTGELFF.

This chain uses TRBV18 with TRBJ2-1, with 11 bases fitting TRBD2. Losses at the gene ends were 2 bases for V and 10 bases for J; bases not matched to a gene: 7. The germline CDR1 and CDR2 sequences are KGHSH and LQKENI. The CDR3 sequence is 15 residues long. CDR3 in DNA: TGTGCCAGCTCACCAACTAGCGGGAGAGTAGACGAGCAGTTCTTC. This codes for CASSPTSGRVDEQFF.

The CDR3 DNA is TGTGCCAGCAGCTTAGTGGGGGCATCTTCCTATAATTCACCCCTCCACTTT. Translated, it gives CASSLVGASSYNSPLHF. The chain employs TRBV7-9 and TRBJ1-6; D is perhaps TRBD1 (6 bases). Per germline, CDR1 SEHNR and CDR2 FQNEAQ (reference sequence). V dropped 1 base and J dropped 1 base, with 11 bases sitting between them. This CDR3 contains 17 residues. Full variable domain (outside the CDR3, taken from reference TRBV7-9 and TRBJ1-6): DTGVSQNPRHKITKRGQNVTFRCDPISEHNRLYWYRQTLGQGPEFLTYFQNEAQLEKSRLLSDRFSAERPKGSFSTLEIQRTEQGDSAMYLCASSLVGASSYNSPLHFGNGTRLTVT.

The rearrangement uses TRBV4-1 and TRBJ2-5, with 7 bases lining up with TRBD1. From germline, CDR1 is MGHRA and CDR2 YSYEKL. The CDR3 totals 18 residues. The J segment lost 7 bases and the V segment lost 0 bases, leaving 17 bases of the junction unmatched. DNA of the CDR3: TGCGCCAGCAGCCAAGATCCGGGCGACAGGGCCATTCTTAGGACCCAGTACTTC. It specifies CASSQDPGDRAILRTQYF.

The CDR3 DNA is TGTGCCAGCAGCACGGGACAGCCGAATCAGCCCCAGCATTTT. This encodes CASSTGQPNQPQHF. This chain connects TRBV14 to TRBJ1-5; TRBD1 matches at 7 bases. CDR1 and CDR2 (germline): SGHDN, FVKESK. The J segment lost 4 bases and the V segment lost 5 bases, leaving 5 bases of the junction unmatched. This CDR3 contains 14 residues.

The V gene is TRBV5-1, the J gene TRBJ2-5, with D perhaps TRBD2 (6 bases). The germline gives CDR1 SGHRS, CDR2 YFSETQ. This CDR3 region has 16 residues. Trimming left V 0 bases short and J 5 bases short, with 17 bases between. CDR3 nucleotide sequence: TGCGCCAGCAGCTTGGGTGGACTACCAAGCGGGGAGACCCAGTACTTC. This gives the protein CASSLGGLPSGETQYF. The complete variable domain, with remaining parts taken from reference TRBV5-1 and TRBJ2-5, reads KAGVTQTPRYLIKTRGQQVTLSCSPISGHRSVSWYQQTPGQGLQFLFEYFSETQRNKGNFPGRFSGRQFSNSRSEMNVSTLELGDSALYLCASSLGGLPSGETQYFGPGTRLLVL.

Here the CDR3 reads CASSLGQVEAQHF. The CDR3 bases are TGTGCCAGCAGCTTAGGACAGGTAGAAGCCCAGCATTTT. This sequence joins TRBV7-2 and TRBJ1-5, with D possibly being TRBD1 (6 bases). This CDR3 is 13 amino acids long. Trimming left V 1 base short and J 11 bases short, with 12 bases between. The germline gives CDR1 SGHTA, CDR2 FQGNSA. The full variable domain, its missing parts supplied by reference TRBV7-2 and TRBJ1-5, is GAGVSQSPSNKVTEKGKDVELRCDPISGHTALYWYRQSLGQGLEFLIYFQGNSAPDKSGLPSDRFSAERTGGSVSTLTIQRTQQEDSAVYLCASSLGQVEAQHFGDGTRLSIL.

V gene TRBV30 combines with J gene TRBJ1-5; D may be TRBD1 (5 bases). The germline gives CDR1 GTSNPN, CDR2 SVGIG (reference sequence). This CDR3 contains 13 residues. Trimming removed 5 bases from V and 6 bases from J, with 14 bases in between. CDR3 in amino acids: CAWDSEMSQPQHF. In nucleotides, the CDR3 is TGTGCCTGGGACAGCGAGATGAGTCAGCCCCAGCATTTT. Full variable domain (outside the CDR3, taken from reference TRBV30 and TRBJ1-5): SQTIHQWPATLVQPVGSPLSLECTVEGTSNPNLYWYRQAAGRGLQLLFYSVGIGQISSEVPQNLSASRPQDRQFILSSKKLLLSDSGFYLCAWDSEMSQPQHFGDGTRLSIL.

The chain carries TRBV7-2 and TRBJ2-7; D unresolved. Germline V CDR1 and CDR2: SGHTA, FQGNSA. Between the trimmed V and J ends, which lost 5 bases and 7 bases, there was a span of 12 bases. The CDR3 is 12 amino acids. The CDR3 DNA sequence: TGTGCCAGCAGCCCCCGTATCGGGGAGCAGTACTTC. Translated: CASSPRIGEQYF. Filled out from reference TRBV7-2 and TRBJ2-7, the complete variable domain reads GAGVSQSPSNKVTEKGKDVELRCDPISGHTALYWYRQSLGQGLEFLIYFQGNSAPDKSGLPSDRFSAERTGGSVSTLTIQRTQQEDSAVYLCASSPRIGEQYFGPGTRLTVT.

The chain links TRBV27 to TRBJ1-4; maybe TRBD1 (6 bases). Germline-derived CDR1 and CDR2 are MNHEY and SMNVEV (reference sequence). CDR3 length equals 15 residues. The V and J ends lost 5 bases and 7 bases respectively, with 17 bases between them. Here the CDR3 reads CASSLYRVSGEKLFF. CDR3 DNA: TGTGCCAGCAGTCTCTACAGGGTCTCGGGTGAAAAACTGTTTTTT.

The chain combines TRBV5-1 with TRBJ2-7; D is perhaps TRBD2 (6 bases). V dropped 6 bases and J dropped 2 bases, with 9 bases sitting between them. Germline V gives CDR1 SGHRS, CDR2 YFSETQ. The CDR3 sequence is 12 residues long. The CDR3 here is CASKEGTYEQYF. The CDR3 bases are TGCGCCAGCAAGGAGGGCACCTACGAGCAGTACTTC.

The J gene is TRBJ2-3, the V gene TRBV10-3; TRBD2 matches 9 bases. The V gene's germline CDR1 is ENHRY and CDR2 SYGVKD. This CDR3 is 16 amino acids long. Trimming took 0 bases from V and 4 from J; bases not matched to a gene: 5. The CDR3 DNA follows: TGTGCCATCAGTGAGTCCATGGCTAGCGGGGCAGATACGCAGTATTTT. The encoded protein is CAISESMASGADTQYF.

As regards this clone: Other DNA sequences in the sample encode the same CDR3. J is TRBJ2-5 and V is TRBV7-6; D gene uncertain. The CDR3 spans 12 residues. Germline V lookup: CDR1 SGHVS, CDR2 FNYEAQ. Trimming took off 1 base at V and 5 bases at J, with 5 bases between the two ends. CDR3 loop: CASSLGSETQYF. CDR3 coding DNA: TGTGCCAGCAGCTTAGGATCGGAGACCCAGTACTTC.

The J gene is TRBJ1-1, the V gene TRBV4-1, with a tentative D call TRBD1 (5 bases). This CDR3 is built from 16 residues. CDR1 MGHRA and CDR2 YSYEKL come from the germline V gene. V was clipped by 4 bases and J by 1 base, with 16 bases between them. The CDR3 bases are TGCGCCAGCAGCCCAATTGGGGAGGGGAGGAACACTGAAGCTTTCTTT. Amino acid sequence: CASSPIGEGRNTEAFF.

The DNA for the CDR3 is TGTGCCAGCAGCGTATCTCAGGGGGCGCTTGGGGCCAACGTCCTGACTTTC. Amino acids: CASSVSQGALGANVLTF. The chain combines TRBV9 with TRBJ2-6; 8 nucleotides align to TRBD1. CDR1 and CDR2 (germline): SGDLS, YYNGEE. This CDR3 region has 17 residues. The V gene end was trimmed by 1 base and the J gene end by 3 bases; junction bases not matched to a gene: 6.

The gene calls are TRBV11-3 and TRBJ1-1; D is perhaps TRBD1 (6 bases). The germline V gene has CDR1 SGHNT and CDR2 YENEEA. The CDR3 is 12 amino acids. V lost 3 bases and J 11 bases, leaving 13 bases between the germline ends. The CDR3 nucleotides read TGTGCCAGCAGCTTGGGTACAGGGTACGCTTTCTTT. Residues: CASSLGTGYAFF.

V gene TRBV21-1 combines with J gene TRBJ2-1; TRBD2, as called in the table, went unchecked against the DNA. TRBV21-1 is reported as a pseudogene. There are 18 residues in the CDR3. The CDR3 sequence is CASSKEYSSGGPSSEQFF. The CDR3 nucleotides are TGTGCCAGCAGCAAAGAATATTCCAGCGGGGGACCTTCAAGTGAGCAGTTCTTC.